The next 10 T cell receptor beta chains were all read from a single sample in a study of CD8 T cells in Susac syndrome (dated by TCRdb to about 2019). The receptor library was made with the immunoSEQ multiplex PCR assay. RNA was extracted using the RNeasy kit, and about 0.45 to 1 ug of the RNA was reverse transcribed with random hexamers. TCRdb reran the public reads through fastp at Q25 and MiXCR, keeping productive beta chains. Duplicate CDR3 protein sequences are folded into a single record with the most common DNA and genes. This sample holds under 200,000 distinct CDR3 sequences; approximately 94% were observed only once. The ten largest clones represent more than 0.095% of the sample. Sequences were obtained from CD4+ T cells from PBMCs. Receptors were obtained from a human donor with Susac syndrome.

A single count supports this clonotype. CDR3 sequence: CASSYRDRGSYGYTF. For the CDR3, the DNA is TGTGCCAGCAGTTACCGGGACAGGGGGTCGTATGGCTACACCTTC. The chain links TRBV6-5 to TRBJ1-2; 11 nucleotides match TRBD1. Germline V gene sequence: CDR1 MNHEY, CDR2 SVGAGI. The CDR3 has 15 residues. The ends lost 2 bases at V and 5 bases at J; junction bases unmatched: 4.

The table lists this clonotype with a count of one. This sequence joins TRBV19 and TRBJ2-7; 8 bases fit TRBD1. V was clipped by 3 bases and J by 0 bases; unmatched bases: 7. The length of the CDR3 is 16 residues. Germline values: CDR1 LNHDA, CDR2 SQIVND (reference sequence). CDR3 nucleotide sequence: TGTGCCAGTAGTATGTTCGGGGGACAGGACTCCTACGAGCAGTACTTC. Translation: CASSMFGGQDSYEQYF.

This chain joins TRBV9 and TRBJ1-5, with D possibly being TRBD1 (5 bases). Germline CDR1 is SGDLS and CDR2 is YYNGEE. The CDR3 runs to 15 residues. Deletions cut 2 bases from V and 2 bases from J, with 11 bases between. The CDR3 region is CASSVGGNGNQPQHF. The CDR3 nucleotides are TGTGCCAGCAGCGTTGGGGGGAATGGCAATCAGCCCCAGCATTTT.

The CDR3 sequence: CASSKGPENTIYF. The DNA of the CDR3 is TGTGCCAGCAGCAAGGGGCCTGAAAACACCATATATTTT. The rearrangement joins TRBV21-1 to TRBJ1-3; the DNA was not compared with TRBD1, the D call given in the table. TRBV21-1 is a pseudogene. The CDR3 totals 13 residues.

V gene TRBV18 combines with J gene TRBJ2-7, with D tentatively TRBD2 (6 bases). Germline V gives CDR1 KGHSH, CDR2 LQKENI. This CDR3 has 14 amino acids. V gave up 3 bases and J gave up 1 base, with 10 bases separating them. CDR3 nucleotides: TGTGCCAGCTCACCGGAGGGGCATTCCTACGAGCAGTACTTC. It codes for CASSPEGHSYEQYF.

The V gene is TRBV7-2, the J gene TRBJ2-7; D is uncertain. This CDR3 spans 16 amino acids. V dropped 5 bases and J dropped 0 bases, with 17 bases sitting between them. Germline CDR1 and CDR2: SGHTA and FQGNSA. The CDR3, as DNA: TGTGCCAGCAGCCCGCCAGCCCCGGCTGGCTCCTACGAGCAGTACTTC. It codes for CASSPPAPAGSYEQYF. Together with reference TRBV7-2 and TRBJ2-7, the CDR3 gives the full variable domain: GAGVSQSPSNKVTEKGKDVELRCDPISGHTALYWYRQSLGQGLEFLIYFQGNSAPDKSGLPSDRFSAERTGGSVSTLTIQRTQQEDSAVYLCASSPPAPAGSYEQYFGPGTRLTVT.

The chain has TRBV20-1 and TRBJ1-3; the D is unclear. The ends were cut back, 5 bases at V and 0 bases at J, with 8 bases in the middle. CDR1 and CDR2 from the germline V gene are DFQATT and SNEGSKA (reference sequence). This CDR3 comprises 13 residues. The CDR3, as DNA: TGCAGTGCTTTACACAGCTCTGGAAACACCATATATTTT. This gives the protein CSALHSSGNTIYF.

The table lists this clonotype with a few counts. This sequence joins TRBV6-1 and TRBJ1-3; weak D call: TRBD1 (6 bases). The CDR3 has 15 residues. Trimming pared 7 bases from V and 0 bases from J, leaving 13 bases between. The V gene's germline CDR1 is MNHNS and CDR2 SASEGT. CDR3 coding DNA: TGTGCCAGCAATACAGGGACCCGCTCTGGAAACACCATATATTTT. Translation gives CASNTGTRSGNTIYF.

This chain links TRBV9 with TRBJ2-1; a weak D match, TRBD2 (6 bases). V was trimmed by 7 bases and J by 0 bases, leaving 11 bases between them. The CDR3 consists of 14 residues. CDR1 is SGDLS and CDR2 is YYNGEE in the germline V gene. The CDR3: CASAGGSSYNEQFF. The DNA of the CDR3 is TGTGCCAGCGCTGGGGGGAGCTCCTACAATGAGCAGTTCTTC.

The chain combines TRBV2 with TRBJ2-2, with TRBD1 as a possible D gene (6 bases). Germline lookup yields CDR1 SNHLY and CDR2 FYNNEI. The CDR3 sequence is 15 residues long. V shed 7 bases and J shed 3 bases, with 15 bases lying between them. This CDR3 reads CASTLRGTDTGELFF. The CDR3 DNA follows: TGTGCCAGCACTCTGAGGGGGACGGACACCGGGGAGCTGTTTTTT.